This T cell receptor (beta chain) was sequenced during a study of shared clonotypes between healthy human individuals (dated by TCRdb to 2020 to 2021). Background on the whole study: Two women and a few men aged 18 to 49 years were included in the cohort. For each donor, CD4 naive and CD4 memory were each given three plates, CD8 naive was given two plates, and CD8 memory was given one plate. Libraries were prepared and TCR repertoires were sequenced by different laboratories using diverse techniques, in order to increase sequencing depth and limit assay-specific biases. To estimate repertoire size and how much clonotype sharing occurs between individuals, the study deeply sequenced the blood TCR repertoires of five or six healthy adults. Each donor's leukapheresis produced roughly between roughly 0.9 and 8.9 billion PBMCs.

TCR CDR3 regions were amplified from genomic DNA by multiplex PCR using the deep immunoSEQ assay. Extracted genomic DNA from each cell subset was spread evenly across all wells of several immunoSEQ 96-well plates, with each plate serving as a replicate. For sorted subsets, each replicate PCR was loaded with 200 to 250 ng genomic DNA, equivalent to roughly 30,000 T cell genomes. The purified libraries were quantified using a Qubit 3.0 fluorometer, sized with a Bioanalyzer 2100, and then quantified again using the KAPA Library Quantification kit. Every immunoSEQ 96-well plate was sequenced on a separate single-read 150-cycle Illumina NextSeq 550 flow cell. The original methods were these. Because only junctional sequences without quality scores were contained in the immunoSEQ output, filtering matching that applied to full-length reads could not be performed. To assign V/J genes and CDR3, sequences were annotated against IMGT germline references using PyIR, a Python wrapper for IgBLAST v1.9. Any read was removed if the V/J assignment was weak (E-value above 1e-6), the CDR3 was missing, or the read contained stop codons, out-of-frame junctions, or ambiguous translated residues. V3J clonotypes were defined as sequences sharing an identical inferred V gene, J gene, and CDR3 amino acid sequence. Percentage overlap between repertoires was computed as shared unique clonotypes divided by the size of the smaller repertoire. Three approaches were used to assess repertoire richness: RTK rarefaction, the Chao1 estimator, and Recon v2.1 estimates of unobserved clonotypes. For all TCRbeta clonotypes obtained by the gDNA method from several donors, generation probabilities were computed with OLGA. This immuneACCESS table, as held by TCRdb, lists in-frame sequences with V and J called but not all clones. Of the missing ones, under half trace to an unresolved V gene in checked studies; the others have no known cause. V and J calls and clone size are those listed in that table; D and trimming were worked out from the DNA. This sample comprises roughly 2 million clones, under 97% of them detected only once. Roughly 0.13% of the sample rests with the top ten.

A remark on this clone: Its specific antigen is unknown. Base qualities are not recorded, but no much larger clone differs from it by a single base.

Study-wide conclusions, independent of this receptor: Only blood was sampled, and tissue TCR repertoires likely differ from those in blood. Because the study included only a small number of donors, the genetic and exposure-history diversity represented was limited. Naive subsets generally had larger estimated clonotype richness than memory subsets. Pairwise subsampling led to the expectation that sequencing depth would affect the degree of clonotype sharing among donors. Clonotypes shared by all four sorted-subset donors showed higher generation probabilities than non-shared clonotypes. Approximately 4.8% of naive CD4, 3.5% of naive CD8, 2.3% of memory CD4, and over 0.35% of memory CD8 clonotypes were shared across several donors. Even with the large sequencing depth, rarefaction of the sorted-subset datasets indicated that sequencing was incomplete.

The donors were healthy, HIV-negative adults who had no recently reported acute infections or vaccinations. Every donor was a Caucasian adult residing in Nashville, Tennessee, USA. CD4+ T cells were enriched by magnetic negative selection, after which naive cells were positively selected on CD45RA and the negative fraction was taken as the memory subset. Blood was obtained by leukapheresis, after which PBMCs were separated by Ficoll-Histopaque density gradient centrifugation and cryopreserved in liquid nitrogen vapor phase. Analytical flow cytometry was used to check the purity and quantity of every magnetically sorted T cell population. Each sorted fraction had its genomic DNA isolated and then quantified by UV absorbance on a Nanodrop 2000c. Material for sequencing was naive CD4+ T cells sorted from blood. The sample's cell subset or site label is to be understood as: CD45RA+ positively selected. The clonotype was recovered from a man between 18 and 29 years old in good health.

The CDR3 corresponds to CASSFIAGRTNTDTQYF. The nucleotide sequence is TGTGCCAGCAGTTTCATAGCGGGACGAACCAACACAGATACGCAGTATTTT. The chain employs TRBV28 and TRBJ2-3; 8 bases in between match TRBD2. CDR1 and CDR2 are drawn from the germline V gene: MDHEN, SYDVKM. The cysteine opens and the phenylalanine closes a CDR3 of 17 amino acids. This entry keeps only the CDR3 DNA: 51 bases, framed from base 1. Here V drops 3 bases and J drops 2 bases, and the junction holds 10 bases not matched to any gene.